This passage covers 9 T cell receptor beta chains from one sample sequenced in a study of blood T cell repertoires in COVID-19. TCRdb's copy holds only in-frame clones and misses some; the assay was immunoSEQ multiplex PCR. The table lists about 89,000 clones, 75% to 90% of them singletons. Material: peripheral blood. All receptors derive from an elderly woman with acute or convalescent COVID-19.

The V gene is TRBV6-6, the J gene TRBJ1-3; no clear D gene. Germline lookup yields CDR1 MNHNY and CDR2 SVGAGI (reference sequence). Trimming took 8 bases from V and 2 from J, leaving 4 bases between them. This CDR3 is built from 11 residues. For the CDR3, the DNA is TGTGCCAGCTTCGCTGGAAACACCATATATTTT. Encoded protein: CASFAGNTIYF.

The CDR3 spells CASSLEVDSLNSPLHF. The CDR3 DNA reads TGTGCCAGCAGCTTAGAAGTCGACAGCCTAAATTCACCCCTCCACTTT. The V call is TRBV11-2, the J call TRBJ1-6; tentatively, D is TRBD1 (5 bases). Germline CDR1 is SGHAT and CDR2 is FQNNGV. Trimming left V 0 bases short and J 7 bases short, with 13 bases between. This CDR3 contains 16 residues.

J is TRBJ2-5 and V is TRBV2, with 9 bases fitting TRBD2. The ends lost 7 bases at V and 5 bases at J; junction bases unmatched: 5. Germline loops: CDR1 SNHLY, CDR2 FYNNEI. The CDR3 consists of 13 residues. The chain's CDR3 is CASKGLAGETQYF. In nucleotides, the CDR3 is TGTGCCAGCAAGGGGCTAGCGGGGGAGACCCAGTACTTC.

The chain joins TRBV2 to TRBJ1-5; D gene ambiguous. V lost 6 bases and J lost 2, with 11 bases in between. CDR1 and CDR2 (germline): SNHLY, FYNNEI. CDR3 size: 14 residues. CDR3 DNA: TGTGCCAGCAGGAGGGAGTATGGCAATCAGCCCCAGCATTTT. Its protein is CASRREYGNQPQHF.

This chain uses TRBV28 with TRBJ2-5, with 13 bases fitting TRBD2. The CDR3 sequence is 17 residues long. In germline, CDR1 is MDHEN, CDR2 SYDVKM. The trim removed 2 bases at V and 5 bases at J, leaving 8 bases unmatched. The CDR3: CASSLRLAGGREETQYF. The CDR3 coding sequence is TGTGCCAGCAGTTTACGACTAGCGGGAGGACGGGAGGAGACCCAGTACTTC. Variable domain in full (rest from reference TRBV28 and TRBJ2-5): DVKVTQSSRYLVKRTGEKVFLECVQDMDHENMFWYRQDPGLGLRLIYFSYDVKMKEKGDIPEGYSVSREKKERFSLILESASTNQTSMYLCASSLRLAGGREETQYFGPGTRLLVL.

The rearrangement uses TRBV7-9 and TRBJ1-5; 9 bases are shared with TRBD1. This CDR3 has 13 amino acids. Trimming at V came to 5 bases and at J to 7 bases, leaving 3 bases not matched to a gene. Germline V lookup: CDR1 SEHNR, CDR2 FQNEAQ (reference sequence). The CDR3 DNA reads as TGTGCCAGCAGCCCGGACAGGGGCCAGCCCCAGCATTTT. Amino acids: CASSPDRGQPQHF.

This clone was detected only once. This chain joins TRBV14 and TRBJ1-1; maybe TRBD1 (5 bases). Between the trimmed V and J ends, which lost 1 base and 4 bases, there was a span of 13 bases. The CDR3 spans 15 residues. Looked up from germline, CDR1 is SGHDN and CDR2 is FVKESK. CDR3: CASSQVSGGGTEAFF. In DNA form, the CDR3 reads TGTGCCAGCAGCCAAGTTTCCGGGGGAGGCACTGAAGCTTTCTTT. Full variable domain (outside the CDR3, taken from reference TRBV14 and TRBJ1-1): EAGVTQFPSHSVIEKGQTVTLRCDPISGHDNLYWYRRVMGKEIKFLLHFVKESKQDESGMPNNRFLAERTGGTYSTLKVQPAELEDSGVYFCASSQVSGGGTEAFFGQGTRLTVV.

The table lists this clone with a few counts. The chain is built from TRBV9 and TRBJ1-3; unclear D gene. In germline, CDR1 is SGDLS, CDR2 YYNGEE. This CDR3 is built from 16 residues. With 0 bases removed from V and 0 bases from J, the gap between germline ends came to 10 bases. The CDR3 DNA reads TGTGCCAGCAGCGTAGTGGAGGACTCCTCTGGAAACACCATATATTTT. Its translation: CASSVVEDSSGNTIYF.

The rearrangement joins TRBV6-1 to TRBJ1-3; 7 positions match TRBD1. The V gene end was trimmed by 3 bases and the J gene end by 1 base; junction bases not matched to a gene: 9. The CDR3 consists of 17 residues. The germline V gene has CDR1 MNHNS and CDR2 SASEGT. The CDR3 loop is CASSDPRGTYSGNTIYF. Written as DNA, the CDR3 is TGTGCCAGCAGTGACCCCAGGGGGACTTATTCTGGAAACACCATATATTTT.